This T cell receptor beta chain was sequenced during a study of cytomegalovirus exposure and HLA in healthy donors. Study details: Findings of an earlier analysis included about 120 million unique TCR beta sequences from roughly 190 million T cells. Of about 390 genotyped donors, about 80% grouped in the Caucasian-associated ancestry cluster.

The PCR used 60 Vbeta and 13 Jbeta primers. TCRdb's copy holds only in-frame clones and misses some; the assay was immunoSEQ multiplex PCR. The table lists around 200,000 clones, over 70% of them singletons. In the case of this clone: Its cognate antigen is unknown.

Overall study results and limits: Indistinguishable V segments, including TRBV6-2 and TRBV6-3, were excluded.

From germline, CDR1 is SGHTA and CDR2 FQGNSA. This CDR3 comprises 13 residues. With 2 bases removed from V and 2 bases from J, the gap between germline ends came to 7 bases. The chain is built from TRBV7-2 and TRBJ2-7; D call uncertain. The specimen sequenced was PBMCs. This TCR derives from a woman aged 60-70 years in good health and CMV-seropositive. The CDR3 reads CASSLYRTYEQYF. DNA for the CDR3: TGTGCCAGCAGCTTATACAGAACCTACGAGCAGTACTTC.